This is a list of T cell receptor beta chains from one sample in a study of shared clonotypes between healthy human individuals. Here immunoSEQ multiplex PCR was the method, and the copy in TCRdb shows in-frame clones only, minus some. The sample comprises hundreds of thousands of clones, roughly 95% of which are singletons, and about 0.11% rests with the top ten. Sequencing was performed on naive CD8+ T cells sorted from blood. These receptors all stem from a woman under 40 in good health. The CDR3 runs from the conserved cysteine through the conserved F or W. D genes are given only for firm matches. Clone size appears in some rows only: once, few, many, or a class for an expanded clone.

j_call | v_call | d_call | clone_size | cdr3_aa | cdr3_nt
TRBJ2-2 | TRBV27 | - | - | CASSQEEGGELFF | TGTGCCAGCAGTCAAGAGGAGGGCGGGGAGCTGTTTTTT
TRBJ2-7 | TRBV14 | - | - | CASSQAGAPYEQYF | TGTGCCAGCAGCCAAGCAGGTGCTCCCTACGAGCAGTACTTC
TRBJ2-7 | TRBV28 | TRBD2 | - | CASAGDLSYEQYF | TGTGCCAGCGCGGGAGATCTCTCCTACGAGCAGTACTTC
TRBJ1-4 | TRBV7-9 | - | - | CASSLEGANEKLFF | TGTGCCAGCAGCTTAGAGGGGGCTAATGAAAAACTGTTTTTT
TRBJ1-1 | TRBV7-2 | - | once | CASSSTGTPANTEAFF | TGTGCCAGCAGCTCCACCGGGACACCTGCGAACACTGAAGCTTTCTTT
TRBJ2-6 | TRBV13 | - | - | CASSLSRAGANVLTF | TGTGCCAGCAGCTTGTCCAGGGCTGGGGCCAACGTCCTGACTTTC
TRBJ1-5 | TRBV27 | - | few | CASSLSGNQPQHF | TGTGCCAGCAGTTTATCAGGGAATCAGCCCCAGCATTTT
TRBJ2-7 | TRBV2 | - | - | CASRKATGPTYEQYF | TGTGCCAGCAGAAAGGCGACAGGACCGACCTACGAGCAGTACTTC
TRBJ2-7 | TRBV27 | - | - | CASSRGADSSYEQYF | TGTGCCAGCAGTCGGGGGGCGGACAGCTCTTACGAGCAGTACTTC
TRBJ2-7 | TRBV5-4 | TRBD2 | - | CASSLEPLAGGPYEQYF | TGTGCCAGCAGCTTGGAGCCCCTAGCGGGAGGGCCCTACGAGCAGTACTTC
TRBJ1-2 | TRBV29-1 | - | once | CSVGDIYGYTF | TGCAGCGTCGGGGACATCTATGGCTACACCTTC
TRBJ2-7 | TRBV29-1 | - | - | CSVEEGAGGGREQYF | TGCAGCGTTGAAGAAGGAGCCGGTGGGGGGCGCGAGCAGTACTTC
TRBJ2-7 | TRBV19 | - | - | CASSIVGSSYEQYF | TGTGCCAGTAGTATAGTCGGGAGCTCCTACGAGCAGTACTTC
TRBJ1-1 | TRBV28 | - | - | CASSPVENTEAFF | TGTGCCAGCTCTCCGGTTGAGAACACTGAAGCTTTCTTT
TRBJ2-7 | TRBV28 | TRBD2 | - | CASTLIAGGSSYEQYF | TGTGCCAGCACGTTGATAGCGGGAGGGTCTTCCTACGAGCAGTACTTC
TRBJ1-2 | TRBV7-9 | - | - | CASSLVTDGRGGYTF | TGTGCCAGCAGCTTAGTAACTGACGGCCGAGGTGGCTACACCTTC